This T cell receptor (beta chain) was documented in a study of human T cells and chemical hapten exposure. The time point denotes: healthy volunteer bleed at 2 weeks. Total RNA came from unfractionated whole blood. Germline V CDR1 and CDR2: SGHAT, FQNNGV. The V end lost 5 bases, the J end lost 10 bases, and 17 bases lay between the germline ends. This CDR3 is 13 amino acids long. This clonotype was seen at least ten times. TCRdb itself ran the RACE reads through MiXCR, one entry per CDR3 protein. The sample carries 45,000 or so distinct CDR3 sequences, about 4.5% recorded once. This TCR was recovered from a human donor in good health. Some clones in this sample may be carry-over from other donors' samples. J is TRBJ2-5 and V is TRBV11-2, with a tentative D call TRBD1 (7 bases). Sequences were obtained from whole blood. In DNA, the CDR3 is TGTGCCAGCAGCATCTCCAGACAGGGAGGCCAGTACTTC. Translated, it gives CASSISRQGGQYF.